This is a list of T cell receptor beta chains from one sample in a study of T cell changes during pregnancy in multiple sclerosis. Produced via immunoSEQ multiplex PCR; TCRdb's table is partial and in-frame only. Of approximately 70,000 clones in the sample, under 95% were seen once. The source was peripheral blood, collected in the second trimester of pregnancy. The receptors were gathered from a female donor in good health, enrolled as a control in a pregnancy study. The CDR3 runs from the conserved cysteine through the conserved F or W. D genes are given only for firm matches.

V	J	D	CDR3
TRBV2	TRBJ2-7	.	CASSDPIPREPYEQYF
TRBV7-2	TRBJ2-7	.	CASSFLLTSYEQYF
TRBV29-1	TRBJ2-1	TRBD1	CSVSDRGSYNEQFF
TRBV28	TRBJ2-1	TRBD2	CASRSPGRSYNEQFF
TRBV13	TRBJ1-1	.	CASSLSQNTEAFF
TRBV5-1	TRBJ2-4	.	CASSLRGDIQYF
TRBV7-2	TRBJ2-7	TRBD2	CASSLEGLAGVNEQYF
TRBV5-4	TRBJ1-1	TRBD1	CASSSNRGRRTEAFF
TRBV19	TRBJ2-7	.	CASSGGGYEQYF
TRBV19	TRBJ1-5	TRBD1	CASSIDRARGLGQPQHF
TRBV5-4	TRBJ1-2	TRBD1	CASSSPGTGAYGYTF
TRBV15	TRBJ1-2	.	CATSRERVTGGYTF
TRBV7-8	TRBJ2-3	.	CASSLEFRQSGADTQYF
TRBV6-1	TRBJ2-3	TRBD2	CASSEEAGGPDTQYF
TRBV28	TRBJ2-3	.	CASSLLGNQGTDTQYF
TRBV28	TRBJ1-1	TRBD1	CASSTRTGWNTEAFF
TRBV5-1	TRBJ1-1	TRBD1	CASSSHRDRGYDTEAFF
TRBV19	TRBJ2-1	TRBD1	CASRISGQGGDEQFF
TRBV7-2	TRBJ2-1	TRBD1	CASSLGQGVPRTNNEQFF
TRBV28	TRBJ1-1	.	CASSPTAPSRAEAFF
TRBV19	TRBJ2-3	.	CASSSTGGADTQYF
TRBV11-3	TRBJ2-2	.	CASSSTAHGELFF
TRBV7-2	TRBJ2-7	TRBD2	CASSPRTSGGYEQYF
TRBV6-1	TRBJ2-1	.	CATSSFGLLAQFF
TRBV9	TRBJ2-6	.	CASSATYSSGANVLTF
TRBV15	TRBJ2-1	.	CATSVQGSEQFF
TRBV29-1	TRBJ2-3	TRBD2	CSISPAGRTDTQYF
TRBV25-1	TRBJ2-5	TRBD2	CASSLGGGRAETQYF
TRBV5-6	TRBJ1-2	.	CASSPPSANYGYTF
TRBV5-6	TRBJ2-7	.	CASSLRAGAEEQYF
TRBV5-4	TRBJ2-7	.	CASSFYTSYEQYF
TRBV7-6	TRBJ1-2	.	CASSSGLAGNGYTF
TRBV30	TRBJ1-1	TRBD1	CAWSENRGNTEAFF
TRBV27	TRBJ1-2	TRBD1	CASSPTGPYGYTF
TRBV5-4	TRBJ2-5	.	CASSLEPGGTQYF
TRBV4-3	TRBJ2-7	.	CASSQAHRGFYEQYF
TRBV7-3	TRBJ2-3	.	CASSSPGTDTQYF
TRBV10-3	TRBJ1-5	TRBD1	CAISESRQGNQPQHF
TRBV13	TRBJ2-2	TRBD2	CASGGSGTGELFF
TRBV5-5	TRBJ1-5	TRBD1	CASSSTGGTSNQPQHF
TRBV4-1	TRBJ2-1	TRBD1	CASSLTTGGMNNEQFF
TRBV7-6	TRBJ2-3	.	CASSSNRAFTQYF
TRBV29-1	TRBJ2-5	TRBD1	CSVGRGQGRQETQYF
TRBV11-2	TRBJ2-5	.	CASSLITVQETQYF
TRBV28	TRBJ2-7	TRBD2	CASREVSGYEQYF
TRBV19	TRBJ1-1	.	CASSIDRDTETFF
TRBV9	TRBJ1-2	.	CASSAGSRRRVDGYTF
TRBV4-1	TRBJ2-1	.	CASSQVIPERAKNNEQFF